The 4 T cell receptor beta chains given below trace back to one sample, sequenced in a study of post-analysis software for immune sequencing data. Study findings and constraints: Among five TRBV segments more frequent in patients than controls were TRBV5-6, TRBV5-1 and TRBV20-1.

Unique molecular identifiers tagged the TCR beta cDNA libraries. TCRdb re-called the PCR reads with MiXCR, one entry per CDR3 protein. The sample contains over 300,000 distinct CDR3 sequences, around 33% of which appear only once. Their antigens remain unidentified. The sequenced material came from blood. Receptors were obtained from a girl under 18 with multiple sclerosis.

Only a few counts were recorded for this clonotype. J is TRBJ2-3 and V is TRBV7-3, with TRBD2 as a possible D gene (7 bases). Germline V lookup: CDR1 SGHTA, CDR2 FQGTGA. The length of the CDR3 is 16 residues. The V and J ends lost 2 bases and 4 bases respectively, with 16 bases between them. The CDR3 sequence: CASSLGTGGRPDTQYF. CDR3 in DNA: TGTGCCAGCAGCTTAGGGACCGGGGGGCGACCAGATACGCAGTATTTT.

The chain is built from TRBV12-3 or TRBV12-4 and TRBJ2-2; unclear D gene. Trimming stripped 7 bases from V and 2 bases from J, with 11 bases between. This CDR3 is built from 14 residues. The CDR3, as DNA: TGTGCCAGCACGCGGTGGACCAACACCGGGGAGCTGTTTTTT. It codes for CASTRWTNTGELFF.

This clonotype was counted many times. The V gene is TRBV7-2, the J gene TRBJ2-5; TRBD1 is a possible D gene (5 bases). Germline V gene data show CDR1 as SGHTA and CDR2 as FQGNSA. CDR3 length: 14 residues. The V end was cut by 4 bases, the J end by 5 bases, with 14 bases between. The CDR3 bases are TGTGCCAGCAGCTCGGGCAGTGCAGGGGAGACCCAGTACTTC. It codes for CASSSGSAGETQYF. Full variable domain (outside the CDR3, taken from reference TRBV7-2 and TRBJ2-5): GAGVSQSPSNKVTEKGKDVELRCDPISGHTALYWYRQSLGQGLEFLIYFQGNSAPDKSGLPSDRFSAERTGGSVSTLTIQRTQQEDSAVYLCASSSGSAGETQYFGPGTRLLVL.

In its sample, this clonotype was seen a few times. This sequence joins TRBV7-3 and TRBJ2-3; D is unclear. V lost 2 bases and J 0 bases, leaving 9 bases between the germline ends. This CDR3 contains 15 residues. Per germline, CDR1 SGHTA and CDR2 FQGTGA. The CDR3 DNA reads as TGTGCCAGCAGCTTATCCTCCTTTAGCACAGATACGCAGTATTTT. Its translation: CASSLSSFSTDTQYF.